This entry is about one T cell receptor (beta chain). The sample belongs to a study of blood T cell repertoires in COVID-19. As for the study in general: The United States, Italy and Spain supplied acute and convalescent COVID-19 samples. From T cells, B-cell-depleted T cells, or PBMCs came the material, which was cDNA or gDNA.

Adults between about 18 and 95 years of age took part from approximately 24 US areas. Participants' own reports of clinical history determined their cohort assignment. Clones were sequenced by immunoSEQ multiplex PCR, and TCRdb holds only the in-frame ones, with some missing. The sample shows roughly 230,000 clones, approximately 81% of them seen only once. Trimming stripped 5 bases from V and 4 bases from J, with 9 bases between. This CDR3 has 13 residues. CDR1 is LNHDA and CDR2 is SQIVND in the germline V gene (reference sequence). Sequencing input: PBMCs or T cells enriched from blood (not recorded which). This TCR came from a woman aged 45 to 65 who had been exposed to COVID-19. The chain combines TRBV19 with TRBJ1-3; a possible D gene is TRBD1 (6 bases). CDR3 region: CASSFGQGNTIYF. The CDR3 coding sequence is TGTGCCAGTAGTTTCGGACAGGGAAACACCATATATTTT.